This entry is about one T cell receptor (beta chain). It lacks a known antigen. One base away there is no much larger clone; base qualities are not given. Trimming leaves V shorter by 4 bases and J shorter by 5 bases, with the junction holding 18 bases beyond the gene matches. CDR1 and CDR2 are drawn from the germline V gene (reference sequence): SGHKS, YYEKEE. Counted from cysteine to phenylalanine, this CDR3 has 19 amino acids. The retained sequence is limited to the CDR3, 57 bases, with the frame set at the first base. The data stem from a study of technical replicates of blood from a handful of donors (dated by TCRdb to the late 2010s). Library preparation employed the immunoSEQ multiplex PCR assay. TCRdb mirrors the immuneACCESS table, restricted to in-frame sequences. Some clones are absent from its copies; in checked studies, under half trace to an unresolved V gene, and the reason for the others is unknown. The sample table holds 60,000 to 65,000 clones, of which less than 90% were seen once. The ten largest account for approximately 5% of the sample.

Source material: PBMCs. The chain is assembled from TRBV5-5 and TRBJ2-5, and 12 bases in between align with TRBD1. This receptor was taken from a human donor in good health. Some clones in this sample may be carry-over from other donors' samples. The nucleotides are TGTGCCAGCAGCCAACGTCCCGGGACAGGGGGCATTTTTTGGGAGACCCAGTACTTC. It encodes CASSQRPGTGGIFWETQYF.